The 17 T cell receptor beta chains presented below share a single source sample, sequenced in a study of control samples from healthy donors and cancer patients. Profiled with immunoSEQ multiplex PCR; TCRdb holds only in-frame clones, not every one. The sample includes approximately 72,000 clones, 89% of them seen just once. Input material: blood. The source of these receptors is a man aged 45 to 65 in good health.

V usage is TRBV12-3 or TRBV12-4 and J usage is TRBJ2-7; no definite D call. There are 13 residues in the CDR3. Trimming removed 4 bases from V and 2 bases from J, with 9 bases in between. CDR3 nucleotides: TGTGCCAGCAGTTCCCGACGAGCCTACGAGCAGTACTTC. Translated: CASSSRRAYEQYF.

The rearrangement joins TRBV7-8 to TRBJ2-7; 9 bases fit TRBD1. The CDR3 contains 15 residues. With 5 bases clipped from V and 0 bases from J, the junction kept 5 bases outside the gene matches. From germline, CDR1 is SGHVS and CDR2 FQNEAQ. The CDR3 loop is CASSTPGQGSYEQYF. CDR3 bases: TGTGCCAGCAGCACACCGGGACAGGGCTCCTACGAGCAGTACTTC.

This clone has a single count. In nucleotides, the CDR3 is TGCAGCGTTGAAGATCGTTCCTCTGAAGCTTTCTTT. This sequence encodes CSVEDRSSEAFF. J is TRBJ1-1 and V is TRBV29-1; D unclear. The CDR3 runs 12 residues. The V and J ends lost 0 bases and 6 bases respectively, with 8 bases between them. CDR1 is SQVTM, CDR2 ANQGSEA, per germline.

A single count supports this clone. The junction departs from germline at one end; a sequencing error may be responsible. The genes are TRBV12-5 and TRBJ2-1; 10 positions match TRBD2. The CDR3 has 15 amino acids. Looked up from germline, CDR1 is LGHNT and CDR2 is FRNRAP. CDR3 residues: CARGLVGAGGDEQFF. The CDR3 DNA sequence: TGTGCTAGGGGTTTGGTAGGAGCGGGGGGGGATGAGCAGTTCTTC. Together with reference TRBV12-5 and TRBJ2-1, the CDR3 gives the full variable domain: DARVTQTPRHKVTEMGQEVTMRCQPILGHNTVFWYRQTMMQGLELLAYFRNRAPLDDSGMPKDRFSAEMPDATLATLKIQPSEPRDSAVYFCARGLVGAGGDEQFFGPGTRLTVL.

This chain connects TRBV24-1 to TRBJ2-3; D call uncertain. V was pared by 3 bases and J by 5 bases, with 8 bases between. The length of the CDR3 is 13 residues. The germline V gene encodes CDR1 KGHDR and CDR2 SFDVKD. The CDR3 DNA follows: TGTGCCACCAGTGATGGTGGCAGAGATACGCAGTATTTT. Protein sequence: CATSDGGRDTQYF.

J is TRBJ2-3 and V is TRBV19, with 10 bases lining up with TRBD2. The CDR3 contains 15 residues. V was clipped by 8 bases and J by 6 bases; unmatched bases: 11. Germline V gene sequence: CDR1 LNHDA, CDR2 SQIVND (reference sequence). CDR3 coding DNA: TGTGCCAGTGGACCTAGCGGGGGCGGGACGGATACGCAGTATTTT. Protein product: CASGPSGGGTDTQYF.

The V call is TRBV6-5, the J call TRBJ2-1; TRBD1 matches at 9 bases. V shed 6 bases and J 4 bases; nucleotides not matched to a gene: 4. Germline CDR1 reads MNHEY; CDR2 reads SVGAGI. The CDR3 has 14 amino acids. CDR3 sequence reads: CASSLGQGYNEQFF. In DNA form, the CDR3 reads TGTGCCAGCAGCTTGGGACAGGGATACAATGAGCAGTTCTTC.

V is TRBV4-3 and J is TRBJ2-7, with 9 nucleotides matching TRBD1. The CDR3 length is 14 residues. Trimming took 4 bases from V and 2 from J; bases not matched to a gene: 3. From germline, CDR1 is LGHNA and CDR2 YSLEER. This chain's CDR3 is CASSPGQGTYEQYF. The CDR3 DNA reads TGCGCCAGCAGCCCTGGACAGGGGACCTACGAGCAGTACTTC.

The gene calls are TRBV6-1 and TRBJ2-6; D remains ambiguous. V was pared by 3 bases and J by 4 bases, with 7 bases between. CDR1 and CDR2 from the germline V gene are MNHNS and SASEGT. The CDR3 is 14 amino acids. The CDR3 nucleotides read TGTGCCAGCAGTGATCCCCCCGGGGCCAACGTCCTGACTTTC. This codes for CASSDPPGANVLTF.

The gene calls are TRBV6-5 and TRBJ1-6; 11 bases fit TRBD1. This CDR3 contains 14 residues. CDR1 is MNHEY and CDR2 is SVGAGI in the germline V gene. After removal of 7 bases from V and 8 bases from J, the junction contained 4 bases not matched to a gene. Here the CDR3 reads CASNPGQGDSPLHF. The CDR3 DNA reads TGTGCCAGCAATCCGGGACAGGGGGATTCACCCCTCCACTTT.

V and J are TRBV5-1 and TRBJ2-3; 8 positions match TRBD2. The germline gives CDR1 SGHRS, CDR2 YFSETQ. V shed 8 bases, J shed 2 bases, and the junction held 7 bases outside the gene matches. This CDR3 spans 14 amino acids. This CDR3 reads CASSGGSPTDTQYF. For the CDR3, the DNA is TGCGCCAGTTCGGGGGGGTCGCCCACAGATACGCAGTATTTT.

This clone was seen once. This chain links TRBV2 with TRBJ2-7; D not certain. Germline V lookup: CDR1 SNHLY, CDR2 FYNNEI. V lost 8 bases, J lost 5 bases, and 19 bases lay in between. This CDR3 comprises 14 residues. CDR3 sequence: CASVLYLGVDEQYF. The DNA for the CDR3 is TGTGCCAGCGTACTTTACTTGGGCGTAGACGAGCAGTACTTC.

CDR3 bases: TGTGCCAGCAGTTTCGGTGGGATGTGGCACACTGAAGCTTTCTTT. Amino acid sequence: CASSFGGMWHTEAFF. The J gene is TRBJ1-1, the V gene TRBV27; D unclear. From germline, CDR1 is MNHEY and CDR2 SMNVEV (reference sequence). This CDR3 spans 15 amino acids. The V end was cut by 3 bases, the J end by 3 bases, with 14 bases between.

The genes are TRBV30 and TRBJ1-6, with D perhaps TRBD1 (5 bases). Germline CDR1 and CDR2: GTSNPN and SVGIG (reference sequence). This CDR3 is 17 amino acids long. Trimming removed 4 bases at V and 4 bases at J, with 20 bases between. The CDR3 DNA is TGTGCCTGGAACTCATTTCGGGGGGATCGATATAATTCACCCCTCCACTTT. Amino acids: CAWNSFRGDRYNSPLHF.

The chain joins TRBV7-2 to TRBJ2-7, with D perhaps matching TRBD1 (5 bases). The CDR3 sequence is 15 residues long. V gave up 1 base and J gave up 3 bases, with 13 bases separating them. The germline CDR1 and CDR2 sequences are SGHTA and FQGNSA. In nucleotides, the CDR3 is TGTGCCAGCAGCTTAGATAGGGGCGATTTCTACGAGCAGTACTTC. It specifies CASSLDRGDFYEQYF.

This chain connects TRBV7-9 to TRBJ1-2; 9 positions match TRBD1. Per the germline V gene, CDR1 is SEHNR and CDR2 is FQNEAQ (reference sequence). J was trimmed by 0 bases and V by 5 bases; bases with no gene match: 13. There are 18 residues in the CDR3. DNA of the CDR3: TGTGCCAGCAGCCCCCGTGACCGGACAGGGGACGCTAACTATGGCTACACCTTC. Its translation is CASSPRDRTGDANYGYTF.

The chain joins TRBV20-1 to TRBJ1-2; D possibly corresponds to TRBD1 (6 bases). V was clipped by 8 bases and J by 3 bases, with 10 bases between them. Germline CDR1 DFQATT, CDR2 SNEGSKA (reference sequence). The CDR3 is 11 amino acids. The CDR3 region is CSTGKDYGYTF. The CDR3 DNA reads as TGCAGTACAGGGAAGGACTATGGCTACACCTTC.